Shown below are 10 T cell receptor beta chains from a single sample sequenced in a study of response to subunit inactivated influenza vaccine. MiXCR, applied by TCRdb to the RT-PCR reads, yields one record per CDR3 protein. The table shows 530,000 or so distinct CDR3 sequences, with 14% occurring only once. Source: PBMCs from blood, taken approximately 13 days after vaccination. Every receptor here comes from a man in his fifties or sixties who received an inactivated influenza vaccine.

V gene TRBV20-1 combines with J gene TRBJ2-1; 11 bases align to TRBD2. The V gene's germline CDR1 is DFQATT and CDR2 SNEGSKA (reference sequence). V shed 1 base and J 9 bases; nucleotides not matched to a gene: 8. The CDR3 loop spans 15 amino acids. This chain's CDR3 is CSARVSGRAPGEQFF. In nucleotides, the CDR3 is TGCAGTGCTAGAGTTAGCGGGAGGGCCCCGGGTGAGCAGTTCTTC.

This clonotype was detected a few times. The chain is built from TRBV6-2 or TRBV6-3 and TRBJ2-1, with D unclear. The CDR3 is made up of 11 amino acids. Trimming removed 6 bases from V and 11 bases from J, with 11 bases in between. Germline values: CDR1 MNHEY, CDR2 SVGEGT. CDR3 sequence (DNA): TGTGCCAGCAGGTCCTGGGAAAAGCAGTTCTTC. Translation gives CASRSWEKQFF.

This clonotype appeared a few times. The chain is built from TRBV30 and TRBJ2-7; a weak D match, TRBD2 (5 bases). CDR1 is GTSNPN, CDR2 SVGIG, per germline (reference sequence). The CDR3 totals 11 residues. Trimming took off 0 bases at V and 5 bases at J, with 5 bases between the two ends. In nucleotides, the CDR3 is TGTGCCTGGAGTGTACTAGACGAGCAGTACTTC. Its protein is CAWSVLDEQYF.

This clonotype was counted only a few times. DNA for the CDR3: TGCAGTGCTACCTTTGACAGAGGGGGTGGCTACACCTTC. Residues: CSATFDRGGGYTF. The genes are TRBV20-1 and TRBJ1-2, with a possible D match to TRBD1 (6 bases). The CDR3 is 13 residues long. Germline CDR1 is DFQATT and CDR2 is SNEGSKA (reference sequence). The V and J ends lost 4 bases and 7 bases respectively, with 16 bases between them.

This clonotype has ten or more counts. The rearrangement joins TRBV7-8 to TRBJ1-2; TRBD1 aligns across 9 bases. J gave up 5 bases and V 5 bases, and 9 bases lay outside the gene matches. The CDR3 is 15 residues long. CDR1 SGHVS and CDR2 FQNEAQ come from the germline V gene. The CDR3 sequence is CASSQGTGNVYGYTF. For the CDR3, the DNA is TGTGCCAGCAGCCAAGGGACAGGGAATGTTTATGGCTACACCTTC. The full variable domain, with the rest looked up from reference TRBV7-8 and TRBJ1-2, is GAGVSQSPRYKVAKRGQDVALRCDPISGHVSLFWYQQALGQGPEFLTYFQNEAQLDKSGLPSDRFFAERPEGSVSTLKIQRTQQEDSAVYLCASSQGTGNVYGYTFGSGTRLTVV.

The rearrangement joins TRBV20-1 to TRBJ2-1; D tentatively fits TRBD1 or TRBD2 (6 bases each). The length of the CDR3 is 15 residues. V dropped 3 bases and J dropped 4 bases, with 16 bases sitting between them. CDR1 is DFQATT, CDR2 SNEGSKA, per germline (reference sequence). CDR3 sequence: CSARGWGATYNEQFF. The CDR3 nucleotides read TGCAGTGCTAGGGGGTGGGGGGCGACATACAATGAGCAGTTCTTC.

This clonotype was counted a single time. The genes are TRBV18 and TRBJ2-7, with D tentatively TRBD2 (6 bases). CDR1 and CDR2 (germline): KGHSH, LQKENI. The V end lost 2 bases, the J end lost 3 bases, and 14 bases lay between the germline ends. The CDR3 has 15 amino acids. The chain's CDR3 is CASSPAPTSNYEQYF. In DNA form, the CDR3 reads TGTGCCAGCTCACCAGCACCGACTAGTAACTACGAGCAGTACTTC.

This chain connects TRBV20-1 to TRBJ2-3, with 7 bases that match TRBD1. With V trimmed by 3 bases and J by 6 bases, 9 bases remained unmatched. In germline, CDR1 is DFQATT, CDR2 SNEGSKA (reference sequence). CDR3 length: 14 residues. The CDR3 protein is CSARTGTEGDTQYF. For the CDR3, the DNA is TGCAGTGCTAGGACCGGGACAGAGGGCGATACGCAGTATTTT.

This clonotype was observed a few times. The DNA of the CDR3 is TGTGCCAGCAGCCCCCTACAGGGGGCGAATGATTACAATGAGCAGTTCTTC. Its protein product is CASSPLQGANDYNEQFF. The J gene is TRBJ2-1, the V gene TRBV7-9; 9 nucleotides agree with TRBD1. The germline V gene has CDR1 SEHNR and CDR2 FQNEAQ (reference sequence). The CDR3 is 17 residues long. The trim removed 5 bases at V and 4 bases at J, leaving 12 bases unmatched.

The rearrangement joins TRBV9 to TRBJ2-7; D may be TRBD2 (5 bases). CDR3 size: 14 residues. From germline, CDR1 is SGDLS and CDR2 YYNGEE. V lost 4 bases and J 4 bases, leaving 15 bases between the germline ends. For the CDR3, the DNA is TGTGCCAGCAGCCCTGAGGGAACCTTATACGAGCAGTACTTC. Translation gives CASSPEGTLYEQYF. The whole variable domain, remainder taken from reference TRBV9 and TRBJ2-7, is DSGVTQTPKHLITATGQRVTLRCSPRSGDLSVYWYQQSLDQGLQFLIQYYNGEERAKGNILERFSAQQFPDLHSELNLSSLELGDSALYFCASSPEGTLYEQYFGPGTRLTVT.